This is a list of T cell receptor beta chains from one sample in a study of shared clonotypes between healthy human individuals. Produced via immunoSEQ multiplex PCR; TCRdb's table is partial and in-frame only. The data show 490,000 or so clones, with 79% seen just once and about 12% held by the top ten. Sequenced input: PBMCs. The receptors were sampled from a woman aged 40 to 50 in good health. Some clones in this sample may be carry-over from other donors' samples. Each CDR3 is given with its conserved first and last residue. D genes are given only for firm matches. Size tells how often a clone was seen (once, few, many) or the class of an expanded clone, and some rows leave it out.

d_gene: -
abundance: -
v_gene: TRBV7-9
j_gene: TRBJ1-1
CDR3nt: TGTGCCAGCAGCGCGACACGGGGTGAAGCTTTCTTT
CDR3aa: CASSATRGEAFF

d_gene: TRBD2
abundance: once
v_gene: TRBV27
j_gene: TRBJ2-1
CDR3nt: TGTGCCAGCAGCTCCGGGACTAGCGGGAAGGCTGAGCAGTTCTTC
CDR3aa: CASSSGTSGKAEQFF

d_gene: -
abundance: -
v_gene: TRBV7-8
j_gene: TRBJ1-5
CDR3nt: TGTGCCAGCAGCCCCCGACAATTAGGGTGGGCCCAGCATTTT
CDR3aa: CASSPRQLGWAQHF

d_gene: -
abundance: once
v_gene: TRBV5-1
j_gene: TRBJ2-2
CDR3nt: TGCGCCAGCAGCGCCCCCGCCGGGGAGCTGTTTTTT
CDR3aa: CASSAPAGELFF

d_gene: -
abundance: -
v_gene: TRBV7-9
j_gene: TRBJ2-5
CDR3nt: TGTGCCAGCAGCTTCCAACCACCAAGCGGAGAGACCCAGTACTTC
CDR3aa: CASSFQPPSGETQYF

d_gene: TRBD2
abundance: -
v_gene: TRBV2
j_gene: TRBJ2-7
CDR3nt: TGTGCCAGCAGTGGGGAGGGGTACGAGCAGTACTTC
CDR3aa: CASSGEGYEQYF

d_gene: TRBD1
abundance: -
v_gene: TRBV4-2
j_gene: TRBJ1-2
CDR3nt: TGTGCCAGCAGCGTCGGACAGGCTAGCTACACCTTC
CDR3aa: CASSVGQASYTF

d_gene: -
abundance: -
v_gene: TRBV5-4
j_gene: TRBJ2-1
CDR3nt: TGTGCCAGCAGCCCCGGGACACGGGGGACCGGGGGGCAGTTCTTC
CDR3aa: CASSPGTRGTGGQFF

d_gene: -
abundance: -
v_gene: TRBV9
j_gene: TRBJ2-3
CDR3nt: TGTGCCAGCAGCGCCCGAGGGGACACCACAGATACGCAGTATTTT
CDR3aa: CASSARGDTTDTQYF

d_gene: -
abundance: -
v_gene: TRBV9
j_gene: TRBJ2-2
CDR3nt: TGTGCCAGCAGCGTAGCCGGGACTGGGCATAACACCGGGGAGCTGTTTTTT
CDR3aa: CASSVAGTGHNTGELFF

d_gene: -
abundance: -
v_gene: TRBV2
j_gene: TRBJ2-3
CDR3nt: TGTGCCAGCAATAGGGACACAGATACGCAGTATTTT
CDR3aa: CASNRDTDTQYF

d_gene: -
abundance: -
v_gene: TRBV19
j_gene: TRBJ2-2
CDR3nt: TGTGCCAGTAGCGACTGGACCGGGGAGCTGTTTTTT
CDR3aa: CASSDWTGELFF

d_gene: TRBD1
abundance: few
v_gene: TRBV5-1
j_gene: TRBJ2-5
CDR3nt: TGCGCCAGCAGCAGAGGGACAGGGCAAGAGACCCAGTACTTC
CDR3aa: CASSRGTGQETQYF

d_gene: TRBD1
abundance: -
v_gene: TRBV6-6
j_gene: TRBJ1-4
CDR3nt: TGTGCCAGCAGTTCACCCCCGGGACAGGGGCGGGAAAAACTGTTTTTT
CDR3aa: CASSSPPGQGREKLFF

d_gene: -
abundance: -
v_gene: TRBV2
j_gene: TRBJ2-1
CDR3nt: TGTGCCAGCAGAAAGGGGGTGGGAGCGCTAAGCTCCTACAATGAGCAGTTCTTC
CDR3aa: CASRKGVGALSSYNEQFF

d_gene: TRBD2
abundance: -
v_gene: TRBV28
j_gene: TRBJ2-7
CDR3nt: TGTGCCAGCAGTCAAGCGGGAGTATACGAGCAGTACTTC
CDR3aa: CASSQAGVYEQYF

d_gene: -
abundance: -
v_gene: TRBV11-2
j_gene: TRBJ1-5
CDR3nt: TGTGCCAGCAGCCCGGACAGAAATCAGCCCCAGCATTTT
CDR3aa: CASSPDRNQPQHF